This passage covers 9 T cell receptor beta chains from one sample sequenced in a study of T cells in Graves' hyperthyroidism and ophthalmopathy. RNA transcripts provided the source from which TCR beta CDR3 regions were amplified. The HTBI primer set was used in a first-round RT-PCR of the TCR CDR3. A single record per CDR3 protein comes from TCRdb applying MiXCR to the multiplex PCR reads. Among approximately 690,000 distinct CDR3 sequences listed, more than 12% were seen once. The sequencing input was blood. The receptors were sampled from a woman aged 45-65 years with Graves' ophthalmopathy.

In the case of this clonotype: This could be a read error, since a much larger clone is one nucleotide away. The chain is built from TRBV10-3 and TRBJ2-7; perhaps TRBD2 as D (6 bases). With 5 bases removed from V and 7 bases from J, the gap between germline ends came to 21 bases. The CDR3 covers 15 residues. In germline, CDR1 is ENHRY, CDR2 SYGVKD. The chain's CDR3 is CAISYNRDGGREQYF. DNA for the CDR3: TGTGCCATCAGTTACAACCGGGACGGGGGAAGGGAGCAGTACTTC.

The chain's CDR3 is CASVPAGGPYEQYF. CDR3 DNA sequence: TGTGCCAGCGTCCCGGCGGGAGGGCCATACGAGCAGTACTTC. V usage is TRBV7-3 and J usage is TRBJ2-7, with 9 nucleotides matching TRBD2. Trimming cost V 8 bases and J 4 bases; bases outside gene matches: 9. The CDR3 totals 14 residues. The V gene's germline CDR1 is SGHTA and CDR2 FQGTGA.

This clonotype was seen at least ten times. This chain joins TRBV7-3 and TRBJ2-3, with 9 nucleotides matching TRBD2. Germline V CDR1 and CDR2: SGHTA, FQGTGA. The CDR3 totals 16 residues. The V gene end was trimmed by 2 bases and the J gene end by 1 base; junction bases not matched to a gene: 4. The DNA of the CDR3 is TGTGCCAGCAGCTTACTGCGGGAGGGACGCACAGATACGCAGTATTTT. Its protein product is CASSLLREGRTDTQYF.

This clonotype was seen many times. J is TRBJ2-1 and V is TRBV11-3; TRBD2 matches at 8 bases. This CDR3 has 15 amino acids. CDR1 and CDR2 from the germline V gene are SGHNT and YENEEA. J was trimmed by 2 bases and V by 5 bases; bases with no gene match: 5. The CDR3 coding sequence is TGTGCCAGCAGCAGAGTAGCGGGAACCTACAATGAGCAGTTCTTC. Translation: CASSRVAGTYNEQFF.

There are a few counts of this clonotype. The chain carries TRBV12-3 or TRBV12-4 and TRBJ2-1, with 8 bases fitting TRBD1. The V and J ends lost 6 bases and 4 bases, in that order; junction bases with no gene match: 14. The CDR3 covers 17 residues. CDR3 sequence: CASSPTGTGFNYNEQFF. As DNA, the CDR3 is TGTGCCAGCAGCCCAACCGGGACAGGTTTTAATTACAATGAGCAGTTCTTC.

V usage is TRBV2 and J usage is TRBJ2-7; D is uncertain. CDR1 is SNHLY and CDR2 is FYNNEI in the germline V gene. The V end was cut by 4 bases, the J end by 3 bases, with 7 bases between. CDR3 length: 12 amino acids. The CDR3 DNA reads TGTGCCAGCAGTGTCCAGCGCTACGAGCAGTACTTC. It codes for CASSVQRYEQYF.

At least ten counts were recorded for this clonotype. The chain carries TRBV20-1 and TRBJ2-1; TRBD2 matches at 8 bases. J lost 0 bases, V lost 0 bases, and 13 bases had no gene match. Per germline, CDR1 DFQATT and CDR2 SNEGSKA (reference sequence). The CDR3 runs to 19 residues. CDR3 residues: CSARDGRADTFSSYNEQFF. CDR3 bases: TGCAGTGCTAGAGACGGGAGGGCCGATACTTTCAGCTCCTACAATGAGCAGTTCTTC.

This rearrangement joins TRBV28 to TRBJ1-3; D is ambiguous. Trimming stripped 2 bases from V and 4 bases from J, with 6 bases between. The length of the CDR3 is 13 residues. Germline V gene lookup returns CDR1 MDHEN and CDR2 SYDVKM. DNA for the CDR3: TGTGCCAGCAGTTTACCCCGAGGAAACACCATATATTTT. Protein product: CASSLPRGNTIYF. The variable domain in full, completed from reference TRBV28 and TRBJ1-3, reads DVKVTQSSRYLVKRTGEKVFLECVQDMDHENMFWYRQDPGLGLRLIYFSYDVKMKEKGDIPEGYSVSREKKERFSLILESASTNQTSMYLCASSLPRGNTIYFGEGSWLTVV.

This clonotype occurred many times. The chain employs TRBV20-1 and TRBJ2-5; 8 nucleotides match TRBD1. After removal of 7 bases from V and 5 bases from J, the junction contained 3 bases not matched to a gene. The CDR3 totals 11 residues. Germline V gene data show CDR1 as DFQATT and CDR2 as SNEGSKA (reference sequence). The DNA of the CDR3 is TGCAGTGTTAGGACAGGGGAGACCCAGTACTTC. Protein: CSVRTGETQYF.